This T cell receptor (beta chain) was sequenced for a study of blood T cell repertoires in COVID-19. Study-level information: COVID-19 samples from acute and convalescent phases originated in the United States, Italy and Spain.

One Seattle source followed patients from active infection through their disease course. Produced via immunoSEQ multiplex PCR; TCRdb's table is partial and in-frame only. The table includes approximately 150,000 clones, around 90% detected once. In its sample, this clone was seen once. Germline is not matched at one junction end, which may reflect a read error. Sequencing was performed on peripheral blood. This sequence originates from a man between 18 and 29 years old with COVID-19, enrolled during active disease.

CDR3 bases: TGTGCCAGCAGTTTGGGGCACTTATGGTATTTT. This sequence encodes CASSLGHLWYF. This sequence joins TRBV28 and TRBJ1-5, with a possible D match to TRBD1 (5 bases). The length of the CDR3 is 11 residues. Germline loops: CDR1 MDHEN, CDR2 SYDVKM.